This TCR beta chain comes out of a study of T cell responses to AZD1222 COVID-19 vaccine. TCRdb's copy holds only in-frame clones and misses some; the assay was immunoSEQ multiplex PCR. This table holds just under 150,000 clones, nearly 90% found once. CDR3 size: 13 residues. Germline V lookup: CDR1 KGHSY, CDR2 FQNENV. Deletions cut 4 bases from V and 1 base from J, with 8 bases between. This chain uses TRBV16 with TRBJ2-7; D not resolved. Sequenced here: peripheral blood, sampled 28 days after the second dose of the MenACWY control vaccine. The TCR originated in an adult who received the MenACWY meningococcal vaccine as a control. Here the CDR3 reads CASSRTVSYEQYF. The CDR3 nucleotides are TGTGCCAGCAGCCGTACGGTGTCCTACGAGCAGTACTTC. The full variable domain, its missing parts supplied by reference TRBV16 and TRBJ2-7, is GEEVAQTPKHLVRGEGQKAKLYCAPIKGHSYVFWYQQVLKNEFKFLISFQNENVFDETGMPKERFSAKCLPNSPCSLEIQATKLEDSAVYFCASSRTVSYEQYFGPGTRLTVT.